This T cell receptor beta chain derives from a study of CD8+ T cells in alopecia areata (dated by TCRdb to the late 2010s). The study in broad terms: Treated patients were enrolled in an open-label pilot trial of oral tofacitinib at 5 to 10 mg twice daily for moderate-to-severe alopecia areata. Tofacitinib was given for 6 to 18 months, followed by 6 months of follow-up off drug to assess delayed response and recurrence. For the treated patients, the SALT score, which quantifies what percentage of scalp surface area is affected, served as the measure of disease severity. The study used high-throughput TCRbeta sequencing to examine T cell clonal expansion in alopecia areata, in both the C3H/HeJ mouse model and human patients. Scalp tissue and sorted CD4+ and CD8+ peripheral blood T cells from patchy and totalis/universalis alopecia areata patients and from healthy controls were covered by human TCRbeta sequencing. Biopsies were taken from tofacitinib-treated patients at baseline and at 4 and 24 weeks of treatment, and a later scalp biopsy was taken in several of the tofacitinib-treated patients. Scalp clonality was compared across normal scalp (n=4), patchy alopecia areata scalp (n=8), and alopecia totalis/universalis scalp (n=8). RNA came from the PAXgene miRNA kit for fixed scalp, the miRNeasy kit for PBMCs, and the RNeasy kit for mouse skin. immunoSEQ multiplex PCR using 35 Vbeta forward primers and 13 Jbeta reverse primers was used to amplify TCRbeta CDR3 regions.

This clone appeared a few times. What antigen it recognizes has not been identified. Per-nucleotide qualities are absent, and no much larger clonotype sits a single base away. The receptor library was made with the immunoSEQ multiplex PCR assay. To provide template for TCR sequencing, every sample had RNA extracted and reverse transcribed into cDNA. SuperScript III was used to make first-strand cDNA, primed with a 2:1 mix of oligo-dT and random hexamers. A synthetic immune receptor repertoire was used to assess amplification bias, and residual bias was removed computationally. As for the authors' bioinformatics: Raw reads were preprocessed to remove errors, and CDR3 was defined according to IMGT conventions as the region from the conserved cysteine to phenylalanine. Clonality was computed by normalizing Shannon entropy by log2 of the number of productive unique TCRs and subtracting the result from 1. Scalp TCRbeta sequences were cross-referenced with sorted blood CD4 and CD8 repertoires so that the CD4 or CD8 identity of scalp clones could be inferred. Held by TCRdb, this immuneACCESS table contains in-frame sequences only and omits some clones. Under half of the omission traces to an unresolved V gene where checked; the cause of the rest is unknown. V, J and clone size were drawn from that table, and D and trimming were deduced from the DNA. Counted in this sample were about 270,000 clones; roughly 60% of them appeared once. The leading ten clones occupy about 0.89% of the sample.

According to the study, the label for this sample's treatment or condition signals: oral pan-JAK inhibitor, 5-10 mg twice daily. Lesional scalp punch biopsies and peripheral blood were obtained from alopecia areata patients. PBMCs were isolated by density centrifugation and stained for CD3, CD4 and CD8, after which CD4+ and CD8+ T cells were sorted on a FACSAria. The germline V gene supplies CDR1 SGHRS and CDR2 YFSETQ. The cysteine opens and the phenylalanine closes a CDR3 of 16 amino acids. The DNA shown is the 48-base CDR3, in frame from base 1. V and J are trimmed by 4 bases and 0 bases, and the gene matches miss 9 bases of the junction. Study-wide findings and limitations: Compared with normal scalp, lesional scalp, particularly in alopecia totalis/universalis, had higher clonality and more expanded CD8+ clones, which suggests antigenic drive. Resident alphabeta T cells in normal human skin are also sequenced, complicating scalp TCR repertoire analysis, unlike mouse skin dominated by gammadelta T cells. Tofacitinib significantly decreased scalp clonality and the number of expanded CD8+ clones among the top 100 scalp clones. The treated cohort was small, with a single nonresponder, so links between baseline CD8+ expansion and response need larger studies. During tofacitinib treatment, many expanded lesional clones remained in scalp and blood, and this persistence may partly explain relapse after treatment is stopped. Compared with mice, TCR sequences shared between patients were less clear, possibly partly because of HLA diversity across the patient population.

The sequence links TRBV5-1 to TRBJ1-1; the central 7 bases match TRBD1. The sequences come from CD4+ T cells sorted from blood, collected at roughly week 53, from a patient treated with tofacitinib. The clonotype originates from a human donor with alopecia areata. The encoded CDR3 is CASSQGTADMNTEAFF. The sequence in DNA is TGCGCCAGCAGCCAGGGGACAGCTGATATGAACACTGAAGCTTTCTTT.